This T cell receptor beta chain was retrieved from a study of T cells in Graves' hyperthyroidism and ophthalmopathy. Study context: Prior to any treatment, at the point of initial diagnosis, peripheral blood was collected.

This clonotype was recorded at least ten times. Antigen: not known. Pregnant or lactating patients were excluded, as were those with uncontrolled infection or other autoimmune disease. Study-wide points: A 13 V-J model separated ophthalmopathy from stable hyperthyroidism.

The TCR beta CDR3 regions underwent amplification using RNA transcripts as the source. First-round RT-PCR targeting the TCR CDR3 was performed with the HTBI primer set. Using its own MiXCR run on the multiplex PCR reads, TCRdb lists one record per CDR3 protein. The sample carries under 400,000 distinct CDR3 sequences, around 16% recorded once. This CDR3 comprises 15 residues. Per germline, CDR1 SGHDT and CDR2 YYEEEE. The V end was cut by 0 bases, the J end by 5 bases, with 13 bases between. Source material: blood. V gene TRBV5-6 combines with J gene TRBJ2-3; no clear D. The sequence was obtained from a woman aged 18-35 years with Graves' hyperthyroidism that later progressed to Graves' ophthalmopathy. The CDR3 DNA reads as TGTGCCAGCAGCTTGGCCTTATTAGCCCAAGATACGCAGTATTTT. Translated, it gives CASSLALLAQDTQYF.